A single sample gave rise to the 14 T cell receptor beta chains below, sequenced in a study of T-cell reconstitution after alpha-beta-depleted transplantation in children. A TCRbeta library incorporating unique molecular identifiers was prepared. TCRdb redid the calling of the PCR reads with MiXCR, one entry per CDR3 protein. This sample carries 400,000 to 450,000 distinct CDR3 sequences, 43% of them seen once, and the ten largest clones take approximately 30%. The material was PBMCs, obtained before TCRalphabeta/CD19-depleted stem cell transplant. These receptors all stem from a girl aged 2 to 9 with aplastic anemia, due to receive a stem cell transplant.

V is TRBV12-3 or TRBV12-4 and J is TRBJ1-5; TRBD1 matches at 8 bases. With 5 bases clipped from V and 2 bases from J, the junction kept 5 bases outside the gene matches. The CDR3 contains 15 residues. The CDR3: CASSRTGIGNQPQHF. The CDR3 coding sequence is TGTGCCAGCAGTCGGACAGGGATTGGCAATCAGCCCCAGCATTTT.

This clonotype has a handful of counts. This chain joins TRBV20-1 and TRBJ1-5, with TRBD1 matching 7 bases. The CDR3 runs 12 residues. V gave up 5 bases and J gave up 5 bases; unmatched junction bases: 3. Germline V gene data show CDR1 as DFQATT and CDR2 as SNEGSKA (reference sequence). CDR3 DNA: TGCAGTGCTCAGGGGGGCTATCAGCCCCAGCATTTT. Translation gives CSAQGGYQPQHF.

This clonotype was detected many times. The chain employs TRBV12-3 or TRBV12-4 and TRBJ2-7; D possibly corresponds to TRBD2 (5 bases). Trimming removed 2 bases at V and 7 bases at J, with 12 bases between. This CDR3 comprises 13 residues. The CDR3 reads CASSLRGPGEQYF. The CDR3 nucleotides read TGTGCCAGCAGTTTACGAGGGCCGGGAGAGCAGTACTTC.

This chain links TRBV5-1 with TRBJ1-2; 9 positions match TRBD1. The CDR3 covers 15 residues. V was pared by 4 bases and J by 6 bases, with 10 bases of the junction left unmatched. CDR1 and CDR2 from the germline V gene are SGHRS and YFSETQ. The CDR3 DNA is TGCGCCAGCAGCGCCGGGACAGGGAGTTTGGATGGCTACACCTTC. Amino acid sequence: CASSAGTGSLDGYTF.

The chain combines TRBV5-1 with TRBJ2-1; TRBD1 is a possible D gene (6 bases). The CDR3 consists of 15 residues. Trimming pared 4 bases from V and 2 bases from J, leaving 13 bases between. Germline V CDR1 and CDR2: SGHRS, YFSETQ. CDR3 DNA sequence: TGCGCCAGCAGCCGCCAACAGGGAACCTACAATGAGCAGTTCTTC. This codes for CASSRQQGTYNEQFF.

V is TRBV7-6 and J is TRBJ1-5, with D possibly matching TRBD1 (5 bases). The CDR3 is 12 amino acids. Germline CDR1 SGHVS, CDR2 FNYEAQ. Trimming cost V 1 base and J 14 bases, with 12 bases left between them. DNA for the CDR3: TGTGCCAGCAGCTTAGGTGGTAGGGGTAAGCATTTT. The encoded protein is CASSLGGRGKHF.

This clonotype was observed a handful of times. The chain uses TRBV19 and TRBJ2-1; D is perhaps TRBD2 (6 bases). Germline-derived CDR1 and CDR2 are LNHDA and SQIVND (reference sequence). V dropped 10 bases and J dropped 7 bases, with 17 bases sitting between them. The CDR3 length is 13 residues. CDR3: CATRRREWNEQFF. The DNA of the CDR3 is TGTGCCACCCGAAGGAGGGAATGGAATGAGCAGTTCTTC. Full variable domain (remainder filled in from reference TRBV19 and TRBJ2-1): DGGITQSPKYLFRKEGQNVTLSCEQNLNHDAMYWYRQDPGQGLRLIYYSQIVNDFQKGDIAEGYSVSREKKESFPLTVTSAQKNPTAFYLCATRRREWNEQFFGPGTRLTVL.

This clonotype was observed many times. The J gene is TRBJ1-1, the V gene TRBV12-3 or TRBV12-4; 7 positions match TRBD1. This CDR3 region has 16 residues. J lost 6 bases, V lost 5 bases, and 15 bases had no gene match. CDR3 region: CASSHSEGTVNAEAFF. The DNA for the CDR3 is TGTGCCAGCAGTCATTCGGAGGGGACAGTTAACGCTGAAGCTTTCTTT.

This chain joins TRBV5-1 and TRBJ1-4; perhaps TRBD1 as D (5 bases). This CDR3 spans 11 amino acids. Looked up from germline, CDR1 is SGHRS and CDR2 is YFSETQ. Trimming removed 5 bases from V and 8 bases from J, with 7 bases in between. The CDR3 sequence is CASRQDEKLFF. The DNA of the CDR3 is TGCGCCAGCAGACAGGACGAAAAACTGTTTTTT.

The J gene is TRBJ2-1, the V gene TRBV11-1, with D unclear. Between the trimmed V and J ends, which lost 8 bases and 7 bases, there was a span of 6 bases. The V gene's germline CDR1 is SGHAT and CDR2 FQDESV (reference sequence). This CDR3 spans 10 amino acids. CDR3 in amino acids: CASFPNEQFF. DNA for the CDR3: TGTGCCAGCTTTCCGAATGAGCAGTTCTTC.

The sample holds a few counts of this clonotype. The chain uses TRBV20-1 and TRBJ2-7; D is ambiguous. Trimming shortened V by 3 bases and J by 3 bases, and 21 bases separated the two germline ends. Germline V gene lookup returns CDR1 DFQATT and CDR2 SNEGSKA (reference sequence). The CDR3 is made up of 16 amino acids. CDR3 nucleotide sequence: TGCAGTGCTAGGGCCTTTCAAGGGTTTTCCTTCTACGAGCAGTACTTC. Residues: CSARAFQGFSFYEQYF.

The rearrangement uses TRBV12-3 or TRBV12-4 and TRBJ2-7, with TRBD2 matching over 7 bases. This CDR3 region has 16 residues. Trimming removed 6 bases from V and 5 bases from J; junction bases left unmatched: 16. CDR3: CASSSRRSGATNEQYF. In DNA form, the CDR3 reads TGTGCCAGCAGCTCCCGGCGGAGCGGGGCTACTAACGAGCAGTACTTC.

The V gene is TRBV5-1, the J gene TRBJ2-1, with D tentatively TRBD2 (6 bases). Germline CDR1 reads SGHRS; CDR2 reads YFSETQ. This CDR3 has 16 residues. With 0 bases removed from V and 4 bases from J, the gap between germline ends came to 14 bases. Here the CDR3 reads CASSLVGDLSYNEQFF. CDR3 nucleotide sequence: TGCGCCAGCAGCTTGGTTGGGGACTTATCTTACAATGAGCAGTTCTTC. Variable domain in full (rest from reference TRBV5-1 and TRBJ2-1): KAGVTQTPRYLIKTRGQQVTLSCSPISGHRSVSWYQQTPGQGLQFLFEYFSETQRNKGNFPGRFSGRQFSNSRSEMNVSTLELGDSALYLCASSLVGDLSYNEQFFGPGTRLTVL.

This clonotype was counted at least ten times. The chain recombines TRBV28 with TRBJ2-3, with 10 bases identical to TRBD1. Germline CDR1 is MDHEN and CDR2 is SYDVKM. V gave up 3 bases and J gave up 4 bases; unmatched junction bases: 4. This CDR3 region has 15 residues. The CDR3 coding sequence is TGTGCCAGCAGTTTTTTGGACAGGGGGGCAGATACGCAGTATTTT. Translated, it gives CASSFLDRGADTQYF.